These T cell receptor beta chains were read from a single sample in a study of response to subunit inactivated influenza vaccine. TCRdb re-analysed the RT-PCR reads in MiXCR, keeping a single row per CDR3 protein. This table holds around 250,000 distinct CDR3 sequences, 12% found once. The sequencing here drew on non-naive T cells sorted from PBMCs, taken around 15 days before vaccination. These receptors originate from a man in his fifties who received an inactivated influenza vaccine. Each CDR3 is given with its conserved first and last residue. D genes are given only for firm matches. Clone size, where shown, is once, few, many, or a class for clones that have expanded.

v_gene	abundance	d_gene	j_gene	CDR3aa	CDR3nt
TRBV24-1	NA	NA	TRBJ2-6	CATSGKSYSGANVLTF	TGTGCCACCAGTGGTAAGAGCTACTCTGGGGCCAACGTCCTGACTTTC
TRBV3-1	NA	NA	TRBJ1-1	CASSQTAGHSGQAFF	TGTGCCAGCAGCCAGACAGCGGGGCACTCCGGGCAAGCTTTCTTT
TRBV27	NA	NA	TRBJ2-1	CASLKGQGNHNEQFF	TGTGCCAGCCTGAAGGGACAAGGGAACCACAATGAGCAGTTCTTC
TRBV28	NA	NA	TRBJ1-2	CASRLSMPGGYTF	TGTGCCAGCAGATTAAGCATGCCCGGTGGCTACACCTTC
TRBV3-1	NA	NA	TRBJ1-5	CASSRLNQPQHF	TGTGCCAGCAGCCGCCTGAATCAGCCCCAGCATTTT
TRBV6-2/TRBV6-3	NA	NA	TRBJ1-1	CASSYLDWNTEAFF	TGTGCCAGCAGTTACTTGGATTGGAACACTGAAGCTTTCTTT
TRBV24-1	NA	NA	TRBJ2-3	CATSDRSRGRGGDTQYF	TGTGCCACCAGTGATCGGAGCAGGGGGCGCGGGGGAGATACGCAGTATTTT
TRBV5-5	many	TRBD1	TRBJ2-1	CASSLDRDRDNEQFF	TGTGCCAGCAGCCTCGACAGGGATCGGGATAATGAGCAGTTCTTC
TRBV7-2	few	TRBD1	TRBJ2-6	CASSLRGLGANVLTF	TGTGCCAGCAGCCTAAGGGGGCTGGGGGCCAACGTCCTGACTTTC
TRBV12-3/TRBV12-4	few	TRBD2	TRBJ2-3	CASSSGSGGSSTDTQYF	TGTGCCAGCAGTTCCGGAAGCGGGGGGTCTAGCACAGATACGCAGTATTTT
TRBV20-1	NA	NA	TRBJ1-2	CSANRKVDGYTF	TGCAGTGCTAATAGGAAGGTCGATGGCTACACCTTC
TRBV5-1	NA	NA	TRBJ2-5	CASSPEWGGQETQYF	TGCGCCAGCAGCCCGGAGTGGGGAGGCCAAGAGACCCAGTACTTC
TRBV20-1	once	TRBD1	TRBJ2-7	CSARPTQNRGRLYEQYF	TGCAGTGCTAGACCTACCCAAAACAGGGGGCGCCTCTACGAGCAGTACTTC
TRBV2	NA	TRBD2	TRBJ2-5	CASSAGIRLAGGQETQYF	TGTGCCAGCAGTGCGGGTATAAGACTAGCGGGCGGACAAGAGACCCAGTACTTC
TRBV3-1	NA	NA	TRBJ1-3	CASSQAQVSGNTIYF	TGTGCCAGCAGCCAGGCACAGGTCTCTGGAAACACCATATATTTT
TRBV20-1	few	NA	TRBJ1-4	CSAWGSFEKLFF	TGCAGTGCATGGGGGAGCTTCGAAAAACTGTTTTTT
TRBV3-1	many	NA	TRBJ2-1	CASSQDGDRFSQLEQFF	TGTGCCAGCAGCCAAGATGGAGACAGGTTTTCCCAATTAGAGCAGTTCTTC
TRBV7-9	few	TRBD1	TRBJ2-5	CASSLASGTGIETQYF	TGTGCCAGCAGCTTAGCATCAGGGACAGGCATAGAGACCCAGTACTTC
TRBV27	few	NA	TRBJ1-2	CASSSLGTYGYTF	TGTGCCAGCAGTTCCTTAGGGACCTATGGCTACACCTTC
TRBV5-1	NA	NA	TRBJ2-5	CASSLLGTGAEAQYF	TGCGCCAGCAGCTTATTAGGGACTGGTGCAGAGGCCCAGTACTTC
TRBV5-1	few	NA	TRBJ2-3	CASSPSRATDTQYF	TGCGCCAGCAGCCCGTCTAGAGCCACAGATACGCAGTATTTT
TRBV6-5	many	NA	TRBJ1-2	CASSYFIGGSPGSYGYTF	TGTGCCAGCAGTTACTTTATCGGGGGCTCCCCGGGGAGCTATGGCTACACCTTC
TRBV6-5	few	NA	TRBJ1-5	CASSYFGPNSNQPQHF	NA
TRBV4-3	many	NA	TRBJ2-5	CASSQASDETQYF	TGCGCCAGCAGCCAAGCGTCCGATGAGACCCAGTACTTC
TRBV7-2	few	NA	TRBJ2-5	CASSLRQTQYF	TGTGCCAGCAGCTTACGCCAGACCCAGTACTTC
TRBV29-1	few	TRBD1	TRBJ2-5	CSVAHRGNHQETQYF	TGCAGCGTTGCCCACAGGGGGAACCATCAAGAGACCCAGTACTTC
TRBV18	NA	NA	TRBJ1-1	CASSPQQELDTEAFF	TGTGCCAGCTCACCGCAACAGGAGCTCGACACTGAAGCTTTCTTT
TRBV6-1	NA	TRBD1	TRBJ2-1	CASSETGQIVNEQFF	TGTGCCAGCAGTGAAACGGGACAGATAGTCAATGAGCAGTTCTTC
TRBV6-1	NA	TRBD2	TRBJ2-3	CASSTTSGGSDTQYF	TGTGCCAGCAGTACGACTAGCGGGGGCTCAGATACGCAGTATTTT
TRBV12-3/TRBV12-4	many	TRBD1	TRBJ2-7	CASSRDRGTFYEQYF	TGTGCCAGCAGTCGGGACAGGGGAACTTTCTACGAGCAGTACTTC
TRBV15	few	TRBD1	TRBJ1-4	CATSRTGSTNEKLFF	TGTGCCACCAGCAGGACAGGGAGCACTAATGAAAAACTGTTTTTT
TRBV20-1	NA	TRBD2	TRBJ2-5	CSAGRLAGGVETQYF	TGCAGTGCTGGCCGACTAGCGGGGGGTGTAGAGACCCAGTACTTC
TRBV4-1	many	TRBD1	TRBJ1-1	CASSQERGLRSEAFF	TGCGCCAGCAGCCAAGAAAGGGGGCTTCGTTCTGAAGCTTTCTTT
TRBV21-1	many	NA	TRBJ1-6	CASSKEEQSFNSPLHF	TGTGCCAGCAGCAAAGAGGAACAGTCGTTTAATTCACCCCTCCACTTT
TRBV6-5	few	TRBD2	TRBJ2-1	CASSYDLAGDNEQFF	TGTGCCAGCAGTTACGATCTAGCGGGAGACAATGAGCAGTTCTTC
TRBV4-2	few	NA	TRBJ1-1	CASSQDIKGFTEAFF	TGTGCCAGCAGCCAAGATATTAAGGGTTTCACTGAAGCTTTCTTT
TRBV4-3	NA	NA	TRBJ2-3	CASSQGGSVTSTDTQYF	TGCGCCAGCAGCCAAGGGGGGTCAGTTACTAGCACAGATACGCAGTATTTT
TRBV20-1	NA	NA	TRBJ2-1	CSAGTRFSEQFF	TGCAGTGCAGGGACCCGTTTTTCTGAGCAGTTCTTC
TRBV5-6	many	NA	TRBJ1-6	CASSPRAAVLDSPLHF	TGTGCCAGCAGCCCCCGGGCCGCGGTTTTGGATTCACCCCTCCACTTT
TRBV7-2	many	TRBD1	TRBJ2-2	CASSRTGDDTGELFF	TGTGCCAGCAGCCGGACAGGGGACGACACCGGGGAGCTGTTTTTT